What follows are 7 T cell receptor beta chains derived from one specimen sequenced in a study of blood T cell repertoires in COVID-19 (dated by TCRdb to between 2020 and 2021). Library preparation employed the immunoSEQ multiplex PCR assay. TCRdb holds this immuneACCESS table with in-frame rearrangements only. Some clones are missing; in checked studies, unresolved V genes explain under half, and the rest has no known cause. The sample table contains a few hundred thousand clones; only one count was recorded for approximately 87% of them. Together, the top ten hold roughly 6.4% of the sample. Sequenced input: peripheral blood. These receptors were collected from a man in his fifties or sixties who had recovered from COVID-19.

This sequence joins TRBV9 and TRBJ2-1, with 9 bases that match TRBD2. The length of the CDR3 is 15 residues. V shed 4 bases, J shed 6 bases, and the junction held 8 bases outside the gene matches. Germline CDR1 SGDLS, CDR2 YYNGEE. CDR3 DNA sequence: TGTGCCAGCAGCCCCATAGCGGGGGCGGCCAATGAGCAGTTCTTC. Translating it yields CASSPIAGAANEQFF. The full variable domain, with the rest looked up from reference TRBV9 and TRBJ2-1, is DSGVTQTPKHLITATGQRVTLRCSPRSGDLSVYWYQQSLDQGLQFLIQYYNGEERAKGNILERFSAQQFPDLHSELNLSSLELGDSALYFCASSPIAGAANEQFFGPGTRLTVL.

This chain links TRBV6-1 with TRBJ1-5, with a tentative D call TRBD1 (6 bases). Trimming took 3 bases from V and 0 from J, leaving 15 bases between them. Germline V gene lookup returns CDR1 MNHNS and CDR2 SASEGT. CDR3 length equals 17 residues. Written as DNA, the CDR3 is TGTGCCAGCAGTGAGTGGGTTGGACAGAATAGCAATCAGCCCCAGCATTTT. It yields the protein CASSEWVGQNSNQPQHF.

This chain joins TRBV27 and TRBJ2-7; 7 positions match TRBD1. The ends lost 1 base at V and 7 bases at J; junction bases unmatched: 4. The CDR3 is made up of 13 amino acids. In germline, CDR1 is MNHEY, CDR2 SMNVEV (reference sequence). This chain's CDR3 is CASSLYRGGEQYF. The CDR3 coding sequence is TGTGCCAGCAGTTTATACAGGGGTGGTGAGCAGTACTTC.

The CDR3 loop reads CASSDSGTGGWNEQFF. The CDR3 bases are TGCGCCAGCAGCGATTCCGGGACAGGGGGCTGGAATGAGCAGTTCTTC. The V gene is TRBV5-1, the J gene TRBJ2-1, with 12 bases identical to TRBD1. Germline-derived CDR1 and CDR2 are SGHRS and YFSETQ. V was clipped by 4 bases and J by 7 bases; unmatched bases: 9. The CDR3 consists of 16 residues.

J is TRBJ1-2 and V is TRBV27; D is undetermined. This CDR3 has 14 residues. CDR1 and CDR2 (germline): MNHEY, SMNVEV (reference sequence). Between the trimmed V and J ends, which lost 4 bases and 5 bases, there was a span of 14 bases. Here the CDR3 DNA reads TGTGCCAGCAGTTATGGGTTAGGAGGGTATGGCTACACCTTC. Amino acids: CASSYGLGGYGYTF.

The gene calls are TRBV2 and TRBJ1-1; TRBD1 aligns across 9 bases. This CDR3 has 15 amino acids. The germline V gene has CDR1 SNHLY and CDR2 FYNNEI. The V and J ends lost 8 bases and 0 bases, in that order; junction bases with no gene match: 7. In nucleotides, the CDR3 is TGTGCCAGCCATCGGGGGACAGGGATGAACACTGAAGCTTTCTTT. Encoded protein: CASHRGTGMNTEAFF.

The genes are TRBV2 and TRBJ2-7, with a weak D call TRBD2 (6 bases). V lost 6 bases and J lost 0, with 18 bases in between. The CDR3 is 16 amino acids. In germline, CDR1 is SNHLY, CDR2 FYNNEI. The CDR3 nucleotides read TGTGCCAGCAGCGGTAGACTAGGATTAGTCTCCTACGAGCAGTACTTC. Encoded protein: CASSGRLGLVSYEQYF.